These 9 T cell receptor beta chains share one sample of origin, sequenced in a study of technical replicates of blood from a few donors. The repertoire was sequenced with immunoSEQ multiplex PCR; TCRdb's copy has only in-frame clones and lacks some. The data contain under 90,000 clones, roughly 98% of them singletons. The source material was T cells isolated from PBMCs. The receptors stem from a human donor in good health.

The J gene is TRBJ1-2, the V gene TRBV5-1; D may be TRBD1 (5 bases). CDR3 length: 14 amino acids. Trimming removed 7 bases at V and 5 bases at J, with 18 bases between. The germline gives CDR1 SGHRS, CDR2 YFSETQ. The CDR3 spells CASGAGDGAYGYTF. CDR3 DNA sequence: TGCGCCAGCGGGGCAGGAGATGGGGCTTATGGCTACACCTTC.

This clone occurred once. This chain joins TRBV7-9 and TRBJ2-5; TRBD2 agrees at 10 bases. Looked up from germline, CDR1 is SEHNR and CDR2 is FQNEAQ (reference sequence). The CDR3 is made up of 15 amino acids. V shed 8 bases, J shed 6 bases, and the junction held 12 bases outside the gene matches. The CDR3 protein is CASGVAGGPSQTQYF. CDR3 nucleotides: TGTGCCAGCGGAGTAGCGGGGGGCCCCAGTCAGACCCAGTACTTC.

CDR3 sequence (DNA): TGTGCTAGTGGTTTGGAACAGGGGCATCAGCCCCAGCATTTT. Translating it yields CASGLEQGHQPQHF. This sequence joins TRBV12-5 and TRBJ1-5; 7 bases fit TRBD1. Per the germline V gene, CDR1 is LGHNT and CDR2 is FRNRAP. The CDR3 contains 14 residues. The ends lost 1 base at V and 5 bases at J; junction bases unmatched: 2.

The count of this clone is one. J is TRBJ2-3 and V is TRBV18, with TRBD1 matching 9 bases. Trimming removed 1 base from V and 1 base from J; junction bases left unmatched: 12. The CDR3 covers 19 residues. Germline V CDR1 and CDR2: KGHSH, LQKENI. The CDR3 spells CASSPLNRGPQTRTDTQYF. CDR3 nucleotides: TGTGCCAGCTCACCACTGAACAGGGGGCCCCAAACCCGCACAGATACGCAGTATTTT.

The chain carries TRBV2 and TRBJ1-4; TRBD1 is a possible D gene (6 bases). Per germline, CDR1 SNHLY and CDR2 FYNNEI. V lost 6 bases to trimming and J lost 5 bases, with 13 bases between them. This CDR3 contains 14 residues. The CDR3 nucleotides read TGTGCCAGCAGGACGAGGACAGCGAATGAAAAACTGTTTTTT. This encodes CASRTRTANEKLFF.

The J gene is TRBJ2-7, the V gene TRBV2; maybe TRBD2 (6 bases). Germline-derived CDR1 and CDR2 are SNHLY and FYNNEI. V dropped 4 bases and J dropped 3 bases, with 13 bases sitting between them. The CDR3 loop spans 14 amino acids. CDR3 DNA: TGTGCCAGCAGTGTCCCGGAGGGGAACTACGAGCAGTACTTC. Protein sequence: CASSVPEGNYEQYF.

The rearrangement joins TRBV5-1 to TRBJ2-5; D unresolved. The V and J ends lost 2 bases and 0 bases respectively, with 2 bases between them. CDR1 is SGHRS and CDR2 is YFSETQ in the germline V gene. This CDR3 has 12 amino acids. The CDR3, as DNA: TGCGCCAGCAGCTTCGACCAAGAGACCCAGTACTTC. It is translated as CASSFDQETQYF.

The chain is built from TRBV21-1 and TRBJ1-5. TRBV21-1 is listed as a pseudogene. This CDR3 contains 18 residues. The CDR3 region is CASRPRERETTLNQPQHF. In DNA, the CDR3 is TGTGCCAGCAGACCCAGAGAGAGGGAGACCACCCTCAATCAGCCCCAGCATTTT.

The V call is TRBV6-6, the J call TRBJ2-4; D might be TRBD2 (7 bases). V was trimmed by 6 bases and J by 5 bases, leaving 17 bases between them. The CDR3 extends over 15 amino acids. CDR1 and CDR2 (germline): MNHNY, SVGAGI (reference sequence). CDR3 in amino acids: CASRPWGGHQNIQYF. CDR3 bases: TGTGCCAGCAGACCTTGGGGGGGGCATCAAAACATTCAGTACTTC.